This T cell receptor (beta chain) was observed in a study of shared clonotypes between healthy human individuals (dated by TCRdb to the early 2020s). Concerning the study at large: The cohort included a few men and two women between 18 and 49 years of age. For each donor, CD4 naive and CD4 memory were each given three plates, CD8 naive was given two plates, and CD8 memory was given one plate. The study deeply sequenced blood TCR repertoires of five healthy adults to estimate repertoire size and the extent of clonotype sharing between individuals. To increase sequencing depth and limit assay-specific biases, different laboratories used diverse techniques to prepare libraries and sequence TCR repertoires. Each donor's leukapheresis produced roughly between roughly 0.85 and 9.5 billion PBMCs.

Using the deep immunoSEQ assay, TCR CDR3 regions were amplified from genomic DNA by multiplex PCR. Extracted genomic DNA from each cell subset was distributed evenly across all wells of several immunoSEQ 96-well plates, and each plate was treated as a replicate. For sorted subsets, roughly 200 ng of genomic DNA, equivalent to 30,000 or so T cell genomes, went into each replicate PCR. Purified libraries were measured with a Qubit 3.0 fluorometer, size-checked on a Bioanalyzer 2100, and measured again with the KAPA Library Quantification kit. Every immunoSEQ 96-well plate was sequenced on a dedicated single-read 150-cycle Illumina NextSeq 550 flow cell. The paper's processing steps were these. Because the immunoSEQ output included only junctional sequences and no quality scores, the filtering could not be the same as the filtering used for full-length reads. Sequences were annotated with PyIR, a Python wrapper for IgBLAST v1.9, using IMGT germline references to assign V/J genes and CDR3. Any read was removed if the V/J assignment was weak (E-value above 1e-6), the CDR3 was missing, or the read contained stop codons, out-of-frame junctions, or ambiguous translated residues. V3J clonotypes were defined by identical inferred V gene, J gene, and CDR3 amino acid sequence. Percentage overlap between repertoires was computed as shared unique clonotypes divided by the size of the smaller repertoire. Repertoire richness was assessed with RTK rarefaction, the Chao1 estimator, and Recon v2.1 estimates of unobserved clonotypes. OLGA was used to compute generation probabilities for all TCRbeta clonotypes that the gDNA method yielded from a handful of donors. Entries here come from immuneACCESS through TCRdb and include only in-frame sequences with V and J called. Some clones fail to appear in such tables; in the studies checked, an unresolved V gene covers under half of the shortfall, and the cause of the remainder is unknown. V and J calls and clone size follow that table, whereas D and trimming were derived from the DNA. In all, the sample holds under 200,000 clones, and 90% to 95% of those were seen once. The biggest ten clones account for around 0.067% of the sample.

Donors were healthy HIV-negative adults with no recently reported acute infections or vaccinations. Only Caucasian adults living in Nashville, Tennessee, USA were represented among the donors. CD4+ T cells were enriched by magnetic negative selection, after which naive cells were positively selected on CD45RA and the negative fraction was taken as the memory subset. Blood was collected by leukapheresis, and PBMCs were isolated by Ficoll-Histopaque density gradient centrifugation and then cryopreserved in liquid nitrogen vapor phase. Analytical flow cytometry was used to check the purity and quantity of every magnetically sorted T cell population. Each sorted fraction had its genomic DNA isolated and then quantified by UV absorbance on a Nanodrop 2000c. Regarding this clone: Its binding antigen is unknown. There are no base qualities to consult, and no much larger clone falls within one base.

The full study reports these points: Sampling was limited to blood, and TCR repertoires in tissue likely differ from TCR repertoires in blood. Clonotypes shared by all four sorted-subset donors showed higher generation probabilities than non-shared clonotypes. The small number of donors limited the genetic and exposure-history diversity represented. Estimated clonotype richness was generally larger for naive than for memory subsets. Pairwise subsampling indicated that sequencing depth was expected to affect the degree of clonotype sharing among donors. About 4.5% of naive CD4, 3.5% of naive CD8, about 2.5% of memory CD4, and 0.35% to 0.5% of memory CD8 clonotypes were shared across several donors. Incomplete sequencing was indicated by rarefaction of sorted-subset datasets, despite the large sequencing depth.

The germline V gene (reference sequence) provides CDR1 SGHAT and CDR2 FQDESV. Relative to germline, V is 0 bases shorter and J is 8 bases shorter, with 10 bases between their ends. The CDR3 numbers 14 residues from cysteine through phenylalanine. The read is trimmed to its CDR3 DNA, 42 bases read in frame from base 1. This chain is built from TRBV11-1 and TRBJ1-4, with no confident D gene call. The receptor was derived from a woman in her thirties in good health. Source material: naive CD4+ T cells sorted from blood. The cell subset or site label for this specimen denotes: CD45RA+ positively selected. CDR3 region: CASSLAVGLEKLFF. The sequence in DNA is TGTGCCAGCAGCTTAGCGGTCGGCCTCGAAAAACTGTTTTTT.